The 16 T cell receptor beta chains in this list originate from one sample, sequenced in a study of sequential checkpoint blockade in melanoma. Treatment specified: randomized to nivolumab then ipilimumab (arm A) or the reverse (arm B). The assay was immunoSEQ multiplex PCR, and TCRdb's table has in-frame clones only and misses some. The sample records around 30,000 clones, around 82% being singletons. The specimen was CD8+ T cells sorted from blood (inferred from file names), collected from a patient given nivolumab and ipilimumab in sequence. The origin of the receptors is a human donor with melanoma.

The chain recombines TRBV10-3 with TRBJ2-7; 11 bases agree with TRBD2. V dropped 6 bases and J dropped 5; count of bases not matched to a gene: 9. The V gene's germline CDR1 is ENHRY and CDR2 SYGVKD. CDR3 size: 15 residues. The CDR3: CAIRALAGVDNEQYF. CDR3 in DNA: TGTGCCATCAGGGCACTAGCGGGAGTTGACAACGAGCAGTACTTC.

The chain has TRBV7-9 and TRBJ1-1, with 7 bases aligning to TRBD1. V lost 5 bases, J lost 7 bases, and 10 bases stayed unmatched. The CDR3 runs 14 residues. The germline gives CDR1 SEHNR, CDR2 FQNEAQ (reference sequence). The CDR3 nucleotides read TGTGCCAGCAGCCCTAAGAGACAGGGCCTTGAAGCTTTCTTT. It translates to CASSPKRQGLEAFF.

The chain joins TRBV6-1 to TRBJ1-2; a weak D match, TRBD1 (6 bases). Germline assignment: CDR1 MNHNS and CDR2 SASEGT. The CDR3 is made up of 13 amino acids. The V end lost 6 bases, the J end lost 4 bases, and 12 bases lay between the germline ends. DNA for the CDR3: TGTGCCAGCAGGAAGGGGGATAGCTATGGCTACACCTTC. Translated, it gives CASRKGDSYGYTF.

Concerning this clone itself: Other DNA variants within this sample encode the same CDR3. The gene calls are TRBV4-3 and TRBJ1-1; 8 nucleotides line up with TRBD1. Germline V gene lookup returns CDR1 LGHNA and CDR2 YSLEER. Trimming at V came to 1 base and at J to 5 bases, leaving 3 bases not matched to a gene. The CDR3 consists of 14 residues. The CDR3 loop reads CASSQGQGWTEAFF. The CDR3 DNA reads as TGCGCCAGCAGCCAAGGACAGGGGTGGACTGAAGCTTTCTTT.

This clone was seen a handful of times. This chain uses TRBV6-4 with TRBJ2-5; 7 bases match TRBD1. The last part of the DNA fits TRBJ2-7 better; the J call may be wrong. The CDR3 consists of 14 residues. CDR1 is MRHNA and CDR2 is SNTAGT in the germline V gene. The CDR3 nucleotides read TGTGCCAGCAGTGCCACAGGGGAACGGGGCGAGCAGTACTTC. It is translated as CASSATGERGEQYF.

This clone was recorded only once. This rearrangement joins TRBV6-5 to TRBJ2-5; the D gene is possibly TRBD2 (6 bases). Trimming removed 2 bases from V and 2 bases from J, with 12 bases in between. Germline V gene lookup returns CDR1 MNHEY and CDR2 SVGAGI. The CDR3 sequence is 15 residues long. The CDR3 reads CASSYGGSDQETQYF. For the CDR3, the DNA is TGTGCCAGCAGTTACGGGGGGTCGGATCAAGAGACCCAGTACTTC.

This chain joins TRBV28 and TRBJ2-1; 12 bases match TRBD2. In germline, CDR1 is MDHEN, CDR2 SYDVKM. Trimming took 6 bases from V and 7 from J; bases not matched to a gene: 13. The CDR3 contains 17 residues. The CDR3 reads CASSQGLAGHGRNEQFF. The CDR3 DNA sequence: TGTGCCAGCAGCCAAGGACTAGCGGGACATGGAAGGAATGAGCAGTTCTTC.

This sequence joins TRBV9 and TRBJ1-4; possible D gene TRBD1, 5 bases. The germline gives CDR1 SGDLS, CDR2 YYNGEE. The V and J ends lost 1 base and 0 bases respectively, with 10 bases between them. The CDR3 is 16 residues long. DNA of the CDR3: TGTGCCAGCAGCGTAACTGACAGCGCAACTAATGAAAAACTGTTTTTT. This gives the protein CASSVTDSATNEKLFF.

The V gene is TRBV15, the J gene TRBJ2-1, with D tentatively TRBD2 (7 bases). The CDR3 covers 15 residues. Deletions cut 7 bases from V and 4 bases from J, with 17 bases between. Per the germline V gene, CDR1 is LNHNV and CDR2 is YYDKDF (reference sequence). CDR3 region: CATMWGLADYNEQFF. The CDR3 bases are TGTGCCACCATGTGGGGGCTAGCGGATTACAATGAGCAGTTCTTC.

CDR3 DNA: TGTGCCTGGAGTGTACCATCCGAGGGGGCGTGTCCTGATGAAGCTTTCTTT. Translation gives CAWSVPSEGACPDEAFF. This rearrangement joins TRBV30 to TRBJ1-1, with 7 bases identical to TRBD1. The CDR3 totals 17 residues. V shed 0 bases and J 7 bases; nucleotides not matched to a gene: 17. Germline-derived CDR1 and CDR2 are GTSNPN and SVGIG (reference sequence).

The V gene is TRBV27, the J gene TRBJ2-3, with 8 nucleotides matching TRBD1. V dropped 6 bases and J dropped 6; count of bases not matched to a gene: 14. Germline CDR1 reads MNHEY; CDR2 reads SMNVEV (reference sequence). CDR3 length equals 16 residues. The CDR3 spells CASSPTQGAAGDTQYF. The CDR3 region has the DNA TGTGCCAGCAGCCCCACGCAGGGGGCCGCGGGGGATACGCAGTATTTT.

This chain uses TRBV7-6 with TRBJ2-2, with 11 nucleotides matching TRBD1. Germline V gene lookup returns CDR1 SGHVS and CDR2 FNYEAQ. This CDR3 is 19 amino acids long. V trimming: 1 base; J trimming: 0 bases; junction bases outside the gene matches: 7. In DNA, the CDR3 is TGTGCCAGCAGCTTAGTCGGGACAGGGGGAGATTCGAACACCGGGGAGCTGTTTTTT. It codes for CASSLVGTGGDSNTGELFF.

The chain joins TRBV30 to TRBJ2-2; 9 nucleotides agree with TRBD2. Looked up from germline, CDR1 is GTSNPN and CDR2 is SVGIG (reference sequence). V shed 5 bases, J shed 6 bases, and the junction held 4 bases outside the gene matches. There are 13 residues in the CDR3. CDR3 residues: CAWAAGGSGELFF. CDR3 DNA sequence: TGTGCCTGGGCAGCGGGGGGCTCCGGGGAGCTGTTTTTT.

DNA of the CDR3: TGTGCCAGCAGCGACGGATTTACAGGGATTAACACTGAAGCTTTCTTT. It encodes CASSDGFTGINTEAFF. The rearrangement joins TRBV9 to TRBJ1-1; TRBD1 is a possible D gene (6 bases). Germline values: CDR1 SGDLS, CDR2 YYNGEE. The CDR3 totals 16 residues. V gave up 3 bases and J gave up 2 bases, with 17 bases separating them. Supplemented by reference TRBV9 and TRBJ1-1, the full variable domain reads DSGVTQTPKHLITATGQRVTLRCSPRSGDLSVYWYQQSLDQGLQFLIQYYNGEERAKGNILERFSAQQFPDLHSELNLSSLELGDSALYFCASSDGFTGINTEAFFGQGTRLTVV.

The chain links TRBV5-1 to TRBJ1-1; TRBD1 is a possible D gene (5 bases). V lost 2 bases to trimming and J lost 5 bases, with 10 bases between them. This CDR3 has 13 residues. Looked up from germline, CDR1 is SGHRS and CDR2 is YFSETQ. CDR3: CASSFTGRTEAFF. The CDR3 DNA reads as TGCGCCAGCAGCTTCACAGGCCGAACTGAAGCTTTCTTT.

V is TRBV27 and J is TRBJ2-5, with TRBD2 identical over 12 bases. V lost 5 bases to trimming and J lost 5 bases; unmatched junction nucleotides: 9. Per germline, CDR1 MNHEY and CDR2 SMNVEV (reference sequence). The CDR3 is 16 amino acids. The CDR3 loop reads CASSPGLAGYGETQYF. In nucleotides, the CDR3 is TGTGCCAGCAGTCCCGGACTAGCGGGATATGGGGAGACCCAGTACTTC.